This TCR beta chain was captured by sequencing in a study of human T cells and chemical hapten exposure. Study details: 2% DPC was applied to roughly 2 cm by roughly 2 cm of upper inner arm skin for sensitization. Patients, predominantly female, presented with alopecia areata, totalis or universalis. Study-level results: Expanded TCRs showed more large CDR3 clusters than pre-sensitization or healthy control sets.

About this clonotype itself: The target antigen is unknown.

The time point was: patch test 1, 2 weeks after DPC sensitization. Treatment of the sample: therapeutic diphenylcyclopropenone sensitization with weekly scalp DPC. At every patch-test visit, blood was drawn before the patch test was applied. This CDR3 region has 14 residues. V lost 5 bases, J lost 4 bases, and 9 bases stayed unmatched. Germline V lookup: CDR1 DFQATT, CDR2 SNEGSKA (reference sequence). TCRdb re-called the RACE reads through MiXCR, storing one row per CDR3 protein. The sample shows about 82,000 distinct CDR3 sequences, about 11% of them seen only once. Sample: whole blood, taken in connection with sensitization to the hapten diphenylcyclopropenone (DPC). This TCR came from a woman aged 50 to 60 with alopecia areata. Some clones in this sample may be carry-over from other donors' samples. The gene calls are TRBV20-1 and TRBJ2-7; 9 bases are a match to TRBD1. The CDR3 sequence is CSAAPGQGNYEQYF. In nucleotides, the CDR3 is TGCAGTGCTGCCCCGGGACAGGGAAATTACGAGCAGTACTTC.